This paragraph covers one TCR beta chain sequence. The antigen is not known. This record belongs to a study of blood T cells in healthy people across ages. This CDR3 has 13 amino acids. The trim removed 6 bases at V and 4 bases at J, leaving 4 bases unmatched. Germline-derived CDR1 and CDR2 are DFQATT and SNEGSKA (reference sequence). Study conclusions and caveats: Shifts in expanded clonotypes may have been confounded by donor CMV status, which was unknown.

Donors each provided roughly 10 milliliters of peripheral blood. A second roughly 6 to 11 cycle PCR used barcoded and J-beta primers. Samples each returned at least 2.5 million CDR3-containing paired-end reads. MiXCR, applied by TCRdb to the 5' RACE reads, yields one record per CDR3 protein. The sample yields roughly 800,000 distinct CDR3 sequences, around a quarter seen once. These data were likewise used in another study, on T cells of mothers and their children. Per that study: The study recruited a few healthy Caucasian mothers and their six children as donors.

This TCR derives from a boy aged 5 to 17 in good health. This sequence joins TRBV20-1 and TRBJ1-1, with TRBD1 matching over 11 bases. Sequenced: blood. The CDR3 region is CSARGQGGTEAFF. In DNA form, the CDR3 reads TGCAGTGCCCGGGGACAGGGGGGCACTGAAGCTTTCTTT.